The TCR beta chain under discussion was sequenced for a study of blood T cell repertoires in COVID-19. Study in general: From T cells, B-cell-depleted T cells, or PBMCs came the material, which was cDNA or gDNA.

Sequencing was performed with immunoSEQ multiplex PCR; in TCRdb, only in-frame clones are kept and a portion is missing. Altogether 300,000 to 350,000 clones are present, around 90% being singletons, with the ten largest covering approximately 2.9%. Material: peripheral blood. The receptor was isolated from a woman under 40 with COVID-19, enrolled during active disease.

The CDR3 DNA reads TGTGCCAGCAAGGGCGGGCTTGAGAACACTGAAGCTTTCTTT. This translates into CASKGGLENTEAFF. The chain couples TRBV28 to TRBJ1-1; D is uncertain. Trimming took 7 bases from V and 1 from J, leaving 13 bases between them. CDR3 length: 14 residues. Germline V CDR1 and CDR2: MDHEN, SYDVKM.